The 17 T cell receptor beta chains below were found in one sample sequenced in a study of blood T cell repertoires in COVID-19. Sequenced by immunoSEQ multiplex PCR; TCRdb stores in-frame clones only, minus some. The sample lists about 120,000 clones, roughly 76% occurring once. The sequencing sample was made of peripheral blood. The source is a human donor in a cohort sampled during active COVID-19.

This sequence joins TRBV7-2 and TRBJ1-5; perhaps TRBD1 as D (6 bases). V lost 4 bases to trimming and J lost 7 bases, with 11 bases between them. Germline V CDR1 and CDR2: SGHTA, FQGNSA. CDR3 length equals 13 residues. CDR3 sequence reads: CASSYRAEQPQHF. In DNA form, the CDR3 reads TGTGCCAGCAGCTACAGGGCCGAACAGCCCCAGCATTTT.

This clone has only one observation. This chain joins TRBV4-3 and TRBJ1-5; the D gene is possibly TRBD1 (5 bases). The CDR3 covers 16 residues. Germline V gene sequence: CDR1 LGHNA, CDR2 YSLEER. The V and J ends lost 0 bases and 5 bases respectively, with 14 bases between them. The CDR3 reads CASSQEFGGSYQPQHF. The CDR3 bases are TGCGCCAGCAGCCAAGAGTTCGGGGGGAGTTATCAGCCCCAGCATTTT.

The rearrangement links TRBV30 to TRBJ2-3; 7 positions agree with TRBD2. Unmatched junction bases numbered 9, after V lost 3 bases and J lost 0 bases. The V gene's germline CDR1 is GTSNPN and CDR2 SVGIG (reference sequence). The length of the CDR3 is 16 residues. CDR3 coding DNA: TGTGCCTGGAGCCGGGGGAGCGGGGCTAGCACAGATACGCAGTATTTT. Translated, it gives CAWSRGSGASTDTQYF. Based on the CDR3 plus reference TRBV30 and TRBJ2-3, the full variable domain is SQTIHQWPATLVQPVGSPLSLECTVEGTSNPNLYWYRQAAGRGLQLLFYSVGIGQISSEVPQNLSASRPQDRQFILSSKKLLLSDSGFYLCAWSRGSGASTDTQYFGPGTRLTVL.

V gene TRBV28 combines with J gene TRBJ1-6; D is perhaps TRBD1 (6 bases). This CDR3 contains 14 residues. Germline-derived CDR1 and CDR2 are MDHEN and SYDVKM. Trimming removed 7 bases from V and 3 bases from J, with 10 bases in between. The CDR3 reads CASTRGGYNSPLHF. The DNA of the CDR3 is TGTGCCAGCACTCGAGGGGGCTATAATTCACCCCTCCACTTT.

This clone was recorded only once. The CDR3 DNA reads TGTGCCAGCAGTCCCGCTGGGAGGGCCTCCTACGAGCAGTACTTC. Protein sequence: CASSPAGRASYEQYF. V gene TRBV28 combines with J gene TRBJ2-7, with 7 bases aligning to TRBD2. Germline-derived CDR1 and CDR2 are MDHEN and SYDVKM. The CDR3 runs to 15 residues. The V segment lost 5 bases and the J segment 0 bases; nucleotides outside the gene matches: 7.

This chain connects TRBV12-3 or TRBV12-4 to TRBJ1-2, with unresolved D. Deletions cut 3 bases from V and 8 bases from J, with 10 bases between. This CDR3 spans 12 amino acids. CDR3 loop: CASSFGSPGYTF. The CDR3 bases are TGTGCCAGCAGTTTCGGGTCCCCGGGCTACACCTTC.

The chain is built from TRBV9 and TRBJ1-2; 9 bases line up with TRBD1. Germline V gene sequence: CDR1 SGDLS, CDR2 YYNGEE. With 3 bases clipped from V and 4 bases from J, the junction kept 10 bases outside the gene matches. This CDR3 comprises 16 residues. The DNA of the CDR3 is TGTGCCAGCAGCGCCACAGGACAGGGGCGTCGCTATGGCTACACCTTC. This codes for CASSATGQGRRYGYTF.

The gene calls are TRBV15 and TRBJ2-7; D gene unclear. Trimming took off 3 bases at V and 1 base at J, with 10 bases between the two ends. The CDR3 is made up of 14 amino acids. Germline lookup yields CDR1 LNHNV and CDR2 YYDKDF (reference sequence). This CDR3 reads CATSRALASYEQYF. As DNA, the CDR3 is TGTGCCACCAGCAGGGCATTGGCTTCCTACGAGCAGTACTTC.

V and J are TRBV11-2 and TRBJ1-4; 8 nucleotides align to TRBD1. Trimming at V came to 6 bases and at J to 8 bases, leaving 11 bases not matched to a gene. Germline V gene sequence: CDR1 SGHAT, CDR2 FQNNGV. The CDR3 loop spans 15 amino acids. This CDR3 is CASRIGTGLFEKLFF. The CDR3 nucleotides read TGTGCCAGCAGGATCGGGACAGGATTATTCGAAAAACTGTTTTTT.

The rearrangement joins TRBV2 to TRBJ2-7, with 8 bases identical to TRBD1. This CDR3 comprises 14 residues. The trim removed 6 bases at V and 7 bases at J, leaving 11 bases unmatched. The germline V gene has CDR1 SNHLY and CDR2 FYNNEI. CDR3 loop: CASRLTGGSGEQYF. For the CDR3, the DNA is TGTGCCAGCAGATTAACAGGGGGTTCCGGGGAGCAGTACTTC.

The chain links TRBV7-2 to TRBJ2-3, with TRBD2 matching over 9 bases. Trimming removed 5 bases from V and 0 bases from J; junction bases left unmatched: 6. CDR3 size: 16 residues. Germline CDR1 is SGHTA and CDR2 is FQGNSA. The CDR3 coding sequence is TGTGCCAGCAGCCCAGGAACTAGCGGGAGCACAGATACGCAGTATTTT. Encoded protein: CASSPGTSGSTDTQYF. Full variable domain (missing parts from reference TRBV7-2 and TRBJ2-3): GAGVSQSPSNKVTEKGKDVELRCDPISGHTALYWYRQSLGQGLEFLIYFQGNSAPDKSGLPSDRFSAERTGGSVSTLTIQRTQQEDSAVYLCASSPGTSGSTDTQYFGPGTRLTVL.

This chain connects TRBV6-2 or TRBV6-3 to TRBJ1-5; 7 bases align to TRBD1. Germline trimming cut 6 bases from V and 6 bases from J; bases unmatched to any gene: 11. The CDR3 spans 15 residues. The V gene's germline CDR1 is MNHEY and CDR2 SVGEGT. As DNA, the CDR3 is TGTGCCAGCAGCACTTACAGGGGACACGGTCAGCCCCAGCATTTT. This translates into CASSTYRGHGQPQHF.

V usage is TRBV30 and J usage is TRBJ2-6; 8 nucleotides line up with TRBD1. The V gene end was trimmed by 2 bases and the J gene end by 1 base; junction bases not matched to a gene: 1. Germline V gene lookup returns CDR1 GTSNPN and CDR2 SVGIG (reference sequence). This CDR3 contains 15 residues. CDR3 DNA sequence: TGTGCCTGGAGTCGGACAGGGTCTGGGGCCAACGTCCTGACTTTC. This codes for CAWSRTGSGANVLTF.

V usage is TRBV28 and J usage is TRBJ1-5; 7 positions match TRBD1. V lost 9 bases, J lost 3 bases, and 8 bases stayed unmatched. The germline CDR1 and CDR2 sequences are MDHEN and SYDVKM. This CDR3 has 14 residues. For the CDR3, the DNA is TGTGCCAGTCTACCCGGGACAGCCAATCAGCCCCAGCATTTT. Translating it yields CASLPGTANQPQHF.

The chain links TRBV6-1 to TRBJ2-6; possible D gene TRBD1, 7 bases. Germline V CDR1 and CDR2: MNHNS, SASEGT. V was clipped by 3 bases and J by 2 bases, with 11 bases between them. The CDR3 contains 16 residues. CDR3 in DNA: TGTGCCAGCAGTGAGGGCGGGACAGCTGGGGCCAACGTCCTGACTTTC. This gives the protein CASSEGGTAGANVLTF.

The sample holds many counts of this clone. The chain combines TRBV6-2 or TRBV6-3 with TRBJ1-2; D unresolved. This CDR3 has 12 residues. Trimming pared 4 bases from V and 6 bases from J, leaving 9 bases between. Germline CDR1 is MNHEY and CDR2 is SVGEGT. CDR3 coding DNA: TGTGCCAGCAGTTCGGGGTCACATGGCTACACCTTC. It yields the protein CASSSGSHGYTF.

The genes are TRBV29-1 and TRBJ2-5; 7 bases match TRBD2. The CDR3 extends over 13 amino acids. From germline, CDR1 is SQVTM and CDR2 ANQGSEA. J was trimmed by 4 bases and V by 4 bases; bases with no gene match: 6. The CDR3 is CSVGEGLRETQYF. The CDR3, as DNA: TGCAGCGTTGGGGAGGGCCTAAGAGAGACCCAGTACTTC.